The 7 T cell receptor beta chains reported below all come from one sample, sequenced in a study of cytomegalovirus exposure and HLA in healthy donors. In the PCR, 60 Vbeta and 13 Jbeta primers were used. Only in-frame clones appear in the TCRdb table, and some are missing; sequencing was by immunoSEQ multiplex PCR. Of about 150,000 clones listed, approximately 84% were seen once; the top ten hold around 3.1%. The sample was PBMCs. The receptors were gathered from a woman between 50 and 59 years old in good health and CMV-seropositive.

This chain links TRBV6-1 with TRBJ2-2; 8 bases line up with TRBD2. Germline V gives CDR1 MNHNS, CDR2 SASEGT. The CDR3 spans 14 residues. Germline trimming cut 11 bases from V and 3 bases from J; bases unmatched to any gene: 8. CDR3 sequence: CASRTSRDTGELFF. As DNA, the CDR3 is TGTGCCTCTAGGACTAGCCGGGACACCGGGGAGCTGTTTTTT.

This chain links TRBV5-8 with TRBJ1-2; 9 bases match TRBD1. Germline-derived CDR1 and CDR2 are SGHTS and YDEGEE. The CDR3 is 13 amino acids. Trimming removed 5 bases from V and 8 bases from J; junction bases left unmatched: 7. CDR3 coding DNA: TGTGCCAGCAGTTACAGGGGGCCGGGCGGCTACACCTTC. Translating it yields CASSYRGPGGYTF.

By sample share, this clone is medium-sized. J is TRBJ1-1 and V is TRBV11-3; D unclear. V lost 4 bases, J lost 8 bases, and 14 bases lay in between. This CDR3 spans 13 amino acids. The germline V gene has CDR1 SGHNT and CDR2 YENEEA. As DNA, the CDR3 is TGTGCCAGCAGCTCCCTGACACAGACGGAAGCTTTCTTT. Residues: CASSSLTQTEAFF.

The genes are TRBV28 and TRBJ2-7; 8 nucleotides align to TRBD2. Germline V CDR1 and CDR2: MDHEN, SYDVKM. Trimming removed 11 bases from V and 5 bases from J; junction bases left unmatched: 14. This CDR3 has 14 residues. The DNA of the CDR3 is TGTGCCGGCCGGTCCAGCGGGAGTGGGGACGAGCAGTACTTC. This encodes CAGRSSGSGDEQYF.

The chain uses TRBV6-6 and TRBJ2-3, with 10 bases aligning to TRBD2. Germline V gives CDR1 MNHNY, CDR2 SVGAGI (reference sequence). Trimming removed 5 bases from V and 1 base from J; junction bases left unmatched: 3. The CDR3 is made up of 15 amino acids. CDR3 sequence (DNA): TGTGCCAGCAGTCTGGGACTAGCGCGCACAGATACGCAGTATTTT. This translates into CASSLGLARTDTQYF.

CDR3 bases: TGTGCCAGTAAACGGGACAGGGGGGTTCAGCCCCAGCATTTT. Translating gives CASKRDRGVQPQHF. The chain is built from TRBV19 and TRBJ1-5, with 11 positions matching TRBD1. The CDR3 is made up of 14 amino acids. The germline V gene encodes CDR1 LNHDA and CDR2 SQIVND (reference sequence). The ends lost 7 bases at V and 6 bases at J; junction bases unmatched: 5.

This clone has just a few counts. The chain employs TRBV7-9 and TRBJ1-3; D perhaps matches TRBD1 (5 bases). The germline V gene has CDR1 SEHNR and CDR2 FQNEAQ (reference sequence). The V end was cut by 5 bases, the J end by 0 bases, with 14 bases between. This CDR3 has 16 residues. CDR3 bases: TGTGCCAGCAGCCGACGGGGGACGGACTCTGGAAACACCATATATTTT. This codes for CASSRRGTDSGNTIYF.